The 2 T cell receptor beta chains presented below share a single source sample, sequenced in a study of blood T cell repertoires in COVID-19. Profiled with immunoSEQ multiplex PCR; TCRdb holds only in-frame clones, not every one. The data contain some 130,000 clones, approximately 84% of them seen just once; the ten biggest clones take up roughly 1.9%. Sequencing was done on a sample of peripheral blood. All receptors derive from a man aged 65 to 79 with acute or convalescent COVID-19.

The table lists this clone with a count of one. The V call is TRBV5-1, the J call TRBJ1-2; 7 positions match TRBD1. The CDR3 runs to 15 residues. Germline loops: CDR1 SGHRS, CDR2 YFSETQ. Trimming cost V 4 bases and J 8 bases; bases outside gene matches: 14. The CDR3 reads CASSLTGTLEYGYTF. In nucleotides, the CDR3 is TGCGCCAGCAGCCTGACAGGGACCCTCGAATACGGCTACACCTTC.

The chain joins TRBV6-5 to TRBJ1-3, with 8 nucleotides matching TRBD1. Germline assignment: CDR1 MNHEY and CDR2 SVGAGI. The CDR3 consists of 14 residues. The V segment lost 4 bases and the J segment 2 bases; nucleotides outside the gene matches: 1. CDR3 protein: CASSLQGAGNTIYF. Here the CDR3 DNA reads TGTGCCAGCAGTTTACAGGGGGCTGGAAACACCATATATTTT.